These T cell receptor beta chains were read from a single sample in a study of human T cells and chemical hapten exposure. TCRdb re-called the RACE reads with MiXCR, one entry per CDR3 protein. Of 50,000 or so distinct CDR3 sequences listed, about 10% are singletons. The sample in question was whole blood, obtained in connection with sensitization to the hapten diphenylcyclopropenone (DPC). These receptor sequences come from a woman in her forties with alopecia areata. Some clones in this sample may be carry-over from other donors' samples. CDR3s include the opening cysteine and the closing phenylalanine or tryptophan. Fields, in order: V gene, D gene, J gene, clone size, CDR3 protein, CDR3 DNA. D genes are given only for firm matches. Where a row states a size, it is once, few, many or the class of an expanded clone; other rows omit it.

V: TRBV6-2/TRBV6-3; D: -; J: TRBJ1-5; size: few; CDR3: CASSYSGAQQPQHF; DNA: TGTGCCAGCAGTTACTCCGGGGCTCAACAGCCCCAGCATTTT
V: TRBV29-1; D: -; J: TRBJ1-1; size: many; CDR3: CSVEGKAEAFF; DNA: TGCAGCGTTGAGGGTAAGGCTGAAGCTTTCTTT
V: TRBV27; D: -; J: TRBJ1-3; size: -; CDR3: CASTETAPPISGNTIYF; DNA: TGTGCCAGCACTGAAACCGCCCCCCCCATCTCTGGAAACACCATATATTTT
V: TRBV4-1; D: -; J: TRBJ2-2; size: many; CDR3: CASSQAKVDTGELFF; DNA: TGCGCCAGCAGCCAAGCGAAGGTGGACACCGGGGAGCTGTTTTTT
V: TRBV5-6; D: -; J: TRBJ2-3; size: -; CDR3: CASSLAGTITDTQYF; DNA: TGTGCCAGCAGCTTGGCGGGGACCATCACAGATACGCAGTATTTT
V: TRBV7-9; D: -; J: TRBJ2-5; size: few; CDR3: CASSVQGTQYF; DNA: TGTGCCAGCAGCGTACAGGGGACCCAGTACTTC
V: TRBV5-6; D: -; J: TRBJ2-7; size: -; CDR3: CASSLDSYSYEQYF; DNA: TGTGCCAGCAGCTTGGACAGCTACTCCTACGAGCAGTACTTC
V: TRBV7-3; D: -; J: TRBJ2-4; size: -; CDR3: CASSSSLGLGENIQYF; DNA: TGTGCCAGCAGCTCGTCGTTGGGGCTCGGGGAAAACATTCAGTACTTC
V: TRBV15; D: -; J: TRBJ2-2; size: once; CDR3: CATTKSYTGELFF; DNA: TGTGCCACCACGAAAAGTTACACCGGGGAGCTGTTTTTT
V: TRBV24-1; D: -; J: TRBJ2-7; size: many; CDR3: CATSPGGVSSYEQYF; DNA: TGTGCCACCAGTCCTGGCGGGGTAAGCTCCTACGAGCAGTACTTC
V: TRBV7-2; D: -; J: TRBJ2-7; size: few; CDR3: CASSPSSYGEQYF; DNA: TGTGCCAGCAGCCCGTCAAGTTACGGCGAGCAGTACTTC
V: TRBV12-5; D: -; J: TRBJ2-2; size: -; CDR3: CASGLTQINTGELFF; DNA: TGTGCTAGTGGTTTGACCCAAATTAACACCGGGGAGCTGTTTTTT
V: TRBV9; D: -; J: TRBJ1-3; size: few; CDR3: CASSERTVPSGNTIYF; DNA: TGTGCCAGCAGCGAGCGAACAGTTCCTTCTGGAAACACCATATATTTT
V: TRBV5-4; D: -; J: TRBJ1-2; size: -; CDR3: CASSPPDSRTGYTF; DNA: TGTGCCAGCAGCCCCCCGGACAGCCGTACGGGCTACACCTTC
V: TRBV5-5; D: -; J: TRBJ2-4; size: many; CDR3: CASSLVGGAKNIQYF; DNA: TGTGCCAGCAGCTTGGTCGGGGGAGCCAAAAACATTCAGTACTTC
V: TRBV6-1; D: TRBD2; J: TRBJ2-7; size: many; CDR3: CASTLGGGIYEQYF; DNA: TGTGCCAGCACCCTGGGGGGAGGGATCTACGAGCAGTACTTC
V: TRBV5-1; D: -; J: TRBJ2-5; size: many; CDR3: CASSLEADETQYF; DNA: TGCGCCAGCAGCTTGGAAGCGGACGAGACCCAGTACTTC
V: TRBV4-2; D: TRBD2; J: TRBJ2-2; size: many; CDR3: CASSHGLATGELFF; DNA: TGTGCCAGCAGCCACGGACTAGCCACCGGGGAGCTGTTTTTT
V: TRBV4-3; D: -; J: TRBJ2-3; size: -; CDR3: CASSQAWADTQYF; DNA: TGCGCCAGCAGCCAAGCTTGGGCAGATACGCAGTATTTT
V: TRBV20-1; D: -; J: TRBJ1-5; size: -; CDR3: CSARDGGREVQPQHF; DNA: TGCAGTGCTAGAGATGGAGGCAGGGAGGTACAGCCCCAGCATTTT
V: TRBV10-3; D: TRBD1; J: TRBJ1-1; size: -; CDR3: CAISDEGAGTRDTEAFF; DNA: TGTGCCATCAGTGATGAGGGGGCCGGGACGAGGGACACTGAAGCTTTCTTT
V: TRBV29-1; D: TRBD1; J: TRBJ2-5; size: many; CDR3: CSVVGYKPQGFQETQYF; DNA: TGCAGCGTTGTTGGGTATAAGCCACAGGGGTTCCAAGAGACCCAGTACTTC
V: TRBV28; D: -; J: TRBJ2-7; size: many; CDR3: CASTPFADGGGYEQYF; DNA: TGTGCCAGCACCCCCTTTGCGGACGGAGGGGGGTACGAGCAGTACTTC
V: TRBV11-2; D: TRBD2; J: TRBJ2-1; size: -; CDR3: CASSLAGGPSEQFF; DNA: TGTGCCAGCAGCTTAGCGGGGGGGCCGAGTGAGCAGTTCTTC
V: TRBV18; D: TRBD1; J: TRBJ1-4; size: -; CDR3: CASSPSGQPPTNGKLFF; DNA: TGTGCCAGCTCACCATCGGGACAGCCGCCAACTAATGGAAAACTGTTTTTT
V: TRBV30; D: -; J: TRBJ2-7; size: few; CDR3: CAWSGPGISYEQYF; DNA: TGTGCCTGGAGTGGACCAGGGATCTCCTACGAGCAGTACTTC
V: TRBV5-6; D: TRBD1; J: TRBJ1-5; size: many; CDR3: CASSPAGTAANQPQHF; DNA: TGTGCCAGCAGCCCTGCCGGGACAGCCGCAAATCAGCCCCAGCATTTT
V: TRBV7-9; D: -; J: TRBJ1-4; size: few; CDR3: CASSLSGQTNEKLFF; DNA: TGTGCCAGCAGCTTGTCGGGCCAGACTAATGAAAAACTGTTTTTT
V: TRBV5-1; D: TRBD1; J: TRBJ2-3; size: many; CDR3: CASSLIGGQAADTQYF; DNA: TGCGCCAGCAGCCTGATTGGCGGACAGGCCGCAGATACGCAGTATTTT
V: TRBV11-3; D: -; J: TRBJ2-5; size: few; CDR3: CASSFSNQETQYF; DNA: TGTGCCAGCAGCTTTAGCAACCAAGAGACCCAGTACTTC
V: TRBV5-5; D: TRBD2; J: TRBJ2-7; size: many; CDR3: CASSPWTSGRYEQYF; DNA: TGTGCCAGCAGCCCCTGGACTAGCGGACGATACGAGCAGTACTTC
V: TRBV18; D: -; J: TRBJ1-1; size: many; CDR3: CASSPQGPDAEAFF; DNA: TGTGCCAGCTCACCCCAAGGACCGGACGCTGAAGCTTTCTTT
V: TRBV7-6; D: -; J: TRBJ2-3; size: -; CDR3: CASSHRFTDTQYF; DNA: TGTGCCAGCAGCCACAGATTCACAGATACGCAGTATTTT
V: TRBV7-2; D: -; J: TRBJ2-3; size: -; CDR3: CASSQGPSTDTQYF; DNA: TGTGCCAGCAGCCAGGGACCGAGCACAGATACGCAGTATTTT
V: TRBV4-1; D: TRBD1; J: TRBJ1-2; size: -; CDR3: CASSPGQGQASYYGYTF; DNA: TGCGCCAGCAGCCCCGGACAGGGGCAAGCCTCTTACTATGGCTACACCTTC
V: TRBV7-9; D: -; J: TRBJ1-1; size: many; CDR3: CASLQGSSAFF; DNA: TGTGCCAGCCTACAGGGATCGTCAGCTTTCTTT
V: TRBV2; D: -; J: TRBJ1-5; size: -; CDR3: CASRREGSNQPQHF; DNA: TGTGCCAGCAGGAGGGAGGGCAGCAATCAGCCCCAGCATTTT
V: TRBV20-1; D: TRBD1; J: TRBJ1-5; size: few; CDR3: CSASGTGGSQPQHF; DNA: TGCAGTGCATCCGGGACAGGGGGAAGTCAGCCCCAGCATTTT
V: TRBV30; D: -; J: TRBJ1-3; size: -; CDR3: CAWIPSGNTIYF; DNA: TGTGCCTGGATCCCTAGTGGAAACACCATATATTTT
V: TRBV12-3/TRBV12-4; D: -; J: TRBJ1-1; size: -; CDR3: CASSPPWANTEAFF; DNA: TGTGCCAGCAGCCCGCCGTGGGCGAACACTGAAGCCTTCTTT
V: TRBV7-9; D: -; J: TRBJ1-1; size: few; CDR3: CASSLATVVNTEAFF; DNA: TGTGCCAGCAGCTTAGCGACAGTGGTGAACACTGAAGCTTTCTTT
V: TRBV23-1; D: -; J: TRBJ2-5; size: few; CDR3: CASHWKIPQYF; DNA: TGCGCCAGCCACTGGAAGATCCCCCAGTACTTC
V: TRBV19; D: -; J: TRBJ2-7; size: few; CDR3: CASSIGGEARSSYEQYF; DNA: TGTGCCAGTAGTATAGGGGGGGAGGCAAGAAGCTCCTACGAGCAGTACTTC
V: TRBV11-2; D: TRBD1; J: TRBJ1-2; size: -; CDR3: CASSLGTGGYGYTF; DNA: TGTGCCAGCAGCTTAGGGACAGGGGGCTATGGCTACACCTTC